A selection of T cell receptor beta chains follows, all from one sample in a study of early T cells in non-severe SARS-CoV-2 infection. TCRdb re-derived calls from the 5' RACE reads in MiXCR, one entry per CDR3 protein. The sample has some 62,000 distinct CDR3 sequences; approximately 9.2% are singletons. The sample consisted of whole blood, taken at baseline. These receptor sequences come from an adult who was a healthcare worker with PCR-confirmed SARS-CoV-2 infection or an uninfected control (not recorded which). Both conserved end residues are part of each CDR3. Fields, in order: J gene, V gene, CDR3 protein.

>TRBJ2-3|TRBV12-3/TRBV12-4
CASSYGQGSKDTQYF
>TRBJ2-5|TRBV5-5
CASSLEPPGQGATQETQYF
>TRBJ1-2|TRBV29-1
CSVDGDSYYGYTF
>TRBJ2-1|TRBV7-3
CASSYGQGAGNEQFF
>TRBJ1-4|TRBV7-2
CASSLTVGTGEKLFF
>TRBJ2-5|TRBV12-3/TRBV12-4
CASSLALSGKTRETQYF
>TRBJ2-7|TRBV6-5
CASEDLQTYEQYF
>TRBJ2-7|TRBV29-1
CSVTGGYEQYF
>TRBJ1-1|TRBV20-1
CSGRSDRNTEAFF
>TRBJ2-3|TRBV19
CASSKGQGSADTQYF
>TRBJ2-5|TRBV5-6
CASSLNYQETQYF
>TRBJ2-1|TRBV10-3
CAISGLTLGEQFF
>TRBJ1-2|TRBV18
CASSPEGLYGYTF
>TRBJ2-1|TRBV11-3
CASSLGGGRGNEQFF
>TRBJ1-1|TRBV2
CASSESGGTEAFF
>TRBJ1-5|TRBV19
CASSIATTNQPQHF
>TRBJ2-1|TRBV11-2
CASSPLRGLSYNEQFF
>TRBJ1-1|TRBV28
CASRGGIIEAFF
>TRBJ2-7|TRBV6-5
CASSYSGGLRGEQYF
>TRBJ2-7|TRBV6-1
CASSEPGRGKGDEQYF
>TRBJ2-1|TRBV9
CASSLARTGYNEQFF
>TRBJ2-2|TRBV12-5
CASGSDLGTGELFF
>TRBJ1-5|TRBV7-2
CASSLGPGGNQPQHF
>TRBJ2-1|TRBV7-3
CASSAGTSGYNEQFF
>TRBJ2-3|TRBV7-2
CASSLVQSSGRLADTQYF
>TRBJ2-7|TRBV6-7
CASRVLAGAGGSYEQYF
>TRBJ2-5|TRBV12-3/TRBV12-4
CASSFRAGPLQETQYF
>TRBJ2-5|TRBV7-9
CASSSLGTGRETQYF
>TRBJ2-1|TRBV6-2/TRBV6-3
CASSLGPEQFF
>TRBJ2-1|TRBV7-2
CASSPRTSGTYNEQFF
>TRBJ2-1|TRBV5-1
CASSLSAGGSYNEQFF
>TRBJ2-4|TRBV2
CASSERSSGDIQYF
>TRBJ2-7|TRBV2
CASGLAEANEQYF
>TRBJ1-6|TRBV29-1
CSVEPSRDRGKSSYNSPLHF
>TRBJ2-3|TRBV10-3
CAISEPIAWTGITDTQYF
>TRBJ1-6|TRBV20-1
CSAATGTGGLNSPLHF
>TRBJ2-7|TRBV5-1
CASSPGTSEQYF
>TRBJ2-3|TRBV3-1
CASSQEINRGKADTQYF
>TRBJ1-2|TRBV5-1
CASSLGGDYGYTF
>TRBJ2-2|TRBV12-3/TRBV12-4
CASSHLAGGLRYAGELFF
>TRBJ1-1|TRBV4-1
CARDRGGTEAFF
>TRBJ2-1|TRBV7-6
CASSLDDSRGNEQFF
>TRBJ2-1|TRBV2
CASTRNNEQFF
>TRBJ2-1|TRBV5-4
CASSFPRRTSGNNEQFF
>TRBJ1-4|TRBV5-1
CASSLDQGTGSNEKLFF
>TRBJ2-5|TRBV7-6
CASAGRAETQYF
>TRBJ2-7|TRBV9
CASSLAVQAYEQYF
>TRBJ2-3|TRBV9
CASSVSGGTDTQYF
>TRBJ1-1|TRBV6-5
CASSYDARNTEAFF
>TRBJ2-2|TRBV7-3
CASSSLATGELFF
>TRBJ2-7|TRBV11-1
CASSLAGVDTYEQYF
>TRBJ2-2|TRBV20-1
CSAPKGDRRTGELFF
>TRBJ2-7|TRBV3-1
CASSQERGERGEQYF
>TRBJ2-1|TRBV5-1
CASSLLAGDANEQFF